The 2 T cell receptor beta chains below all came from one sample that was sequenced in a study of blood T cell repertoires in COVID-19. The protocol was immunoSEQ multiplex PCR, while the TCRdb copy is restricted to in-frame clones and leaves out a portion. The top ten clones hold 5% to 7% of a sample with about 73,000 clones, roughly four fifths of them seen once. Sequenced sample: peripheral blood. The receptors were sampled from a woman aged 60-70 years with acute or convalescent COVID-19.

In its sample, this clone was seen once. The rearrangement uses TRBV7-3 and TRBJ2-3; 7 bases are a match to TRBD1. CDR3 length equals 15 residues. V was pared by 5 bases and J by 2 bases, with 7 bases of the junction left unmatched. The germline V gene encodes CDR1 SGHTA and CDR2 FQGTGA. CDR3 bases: TGTGCCAGCAGCCCCCGGGACAGTTACACAGATACGCAGTATTTT. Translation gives CASSPRDSYTDTQYF. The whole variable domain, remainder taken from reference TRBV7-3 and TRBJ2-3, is GAGVSQTPSNKVTEKGKYVELRCDPISGHTALYWYRQSLGQGPEFLIYFQGTGAADDSGLPNDRFFAVRPEGSVSTLKIQRTERGDSAVYLCASSPRDSYTDTQYFGPGTRLTVL.

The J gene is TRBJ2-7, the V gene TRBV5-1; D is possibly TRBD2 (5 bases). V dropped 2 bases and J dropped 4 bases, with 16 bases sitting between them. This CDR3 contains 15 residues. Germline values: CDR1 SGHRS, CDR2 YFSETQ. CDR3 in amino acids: CASSLEGMPPYEQYF. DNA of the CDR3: TGCGCCAGCAGCTTAGAGGGAATGCCGCCTTACGAGCAGTACTTC.